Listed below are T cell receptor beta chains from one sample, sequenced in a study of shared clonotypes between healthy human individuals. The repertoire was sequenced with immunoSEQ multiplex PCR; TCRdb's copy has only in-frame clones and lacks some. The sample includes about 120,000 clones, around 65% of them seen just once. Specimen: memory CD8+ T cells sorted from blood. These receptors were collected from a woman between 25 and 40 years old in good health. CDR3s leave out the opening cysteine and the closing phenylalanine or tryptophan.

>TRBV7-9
ASSKAGGFYEQY
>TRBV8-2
GILFRITNYGYT
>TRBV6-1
ASRVGKGYEQY
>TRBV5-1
ASSFAGGSGYEQY
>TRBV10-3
AISEGSGGGQPQH
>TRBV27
ASSLRGGGWYGYT
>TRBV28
ASSLWTSGIGAETQY
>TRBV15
ATSRAGGGEGEKLF
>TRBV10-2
ASSDWLSNPYEQY
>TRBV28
ASSLEGTGANIRIYGYT
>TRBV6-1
ASSEGIDSGNTIY
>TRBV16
ASSQDRGRFRPSYEQY
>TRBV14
ASSRADTQY
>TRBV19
ASGDIYEQY
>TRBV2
ASRGTSGSLKNIQY
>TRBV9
ASSVLRYTDTQY
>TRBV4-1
ASSQEEGLMGGYT
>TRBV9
ASNLAGTSTDTQY
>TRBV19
ASLKSVYLGDRGQPQH
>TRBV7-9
ASSKGSGNTIY
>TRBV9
ASSIRTGSRNEQF
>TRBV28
ASSSLGMNYGYT
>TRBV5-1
ASSERGSWDQPQH
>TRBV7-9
ASSSQGAGNQPQH
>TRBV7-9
ASSLEGSGRAQETQY
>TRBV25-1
ASSGGNYGYT
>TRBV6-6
ASSYSGGSEYGYT
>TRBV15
ATSPNSNQPQH
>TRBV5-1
ASSLEAAFEEQF